This TCR beta chain was profiled in a study of cytomegalovirus exposure and HLA in healthy donors. Study outcomes and limitations: Later examination showed HLA-associated TCR beta chains had greater clonal expansion than equally common others.

This clone was detected only a few times. Its target is not known. PCR used 60 Vbeta primers and 13 Jbeta primers. Produced via immunoSEQ multiplex PCR; TCRdb's table is partial and in-frame only. Of 200,000 or so clones listed, roughly 80% are singletons. The CDR3 extends over 13 amino acids. V was trimmed by 1 base and J by 5 bases, leaving 8 bases between them. Germline CDR1 is MGHRA and CDR2 is YSYEKL. This chain connects TRBV4-1 to TRBJ1-1; D not resolved. The receptor was isolated from a boy younger than 18 in good health and CMV-seronegative. What was sequenced was PBMCs. CDR3 bases: TGCGCCAGCAGCCAAGGAGGCTCGACTGAAGCTTTCTTT. As protein: CASSQGGSTEAFF.